These T cell receptor beta chains were read from a single sample in a study of OX40 agonist ivuxolimab in advanced cancers. Data came from immunoSEQ multiplex PCR; TCRdb stores just in-frame clones and leaves some out. The sample records around 62,000 clones, approximately 81% being singletons. The sequencing here drew on CD4+ or CD8+ T cells sorted from blood, taken in a trial of the OX40 agonist ivuxolimab. Every receptor here comes from an adult with an advanced solid tumor such as melanoma, head and neck, liver or kidney cancer. Each CDR3 is given with its conserved first and last residue. D genes are given only for firm matches. The size entry is marked missing in some rows and otherwise reads once, few, many or a size class.

CASSFSTALGEKLFF	TGTGCCAGCAGCTTCTCGACAGCCCTGGGGGAAAAACTGTTTTTT	-	TRBV7-8	TRBJ1-4	-
CASSRPNTEAFF	TGTGCCAGTAGTCGCCCGAACACTGAAGCTTTCTTT	-	TRBV19	TRBJ1-1	-
CASSLGVLSSYEQYF	TGTGCCAGCAGCTTGGGGGTCCTCTCCTCCTACGAGCAGTACTTC	-	TRBV5-4	TRBJ2-7	-
CASRPPTGSGNTIYF	TGTGCCAGCAGACCACCGACAGGGTCAGGAAACACCATATATTTT	-	TRBV6-5	TRBJ1-3	TRBD1
CASSLAPRGVATEAFF	TGCGCCAGCAGCTTGGCCCCGAGGGGGGTGGCTACTGAAGCTTTCTTT	-	TRBV5-1	TRBJ1-1	-
CASSHTGVGWAFF	TGTGCCAGCAGTCATACAGGGGTAGGGTGGGCTTTCTTT	-	TRBV6-6	TRBJ1-1	TRBD1
CASSLGGRPSEQYF	TGTGCCAGCAGCTTAGGGGGACGCCCGAGCGAGCAGTACTTC	-	TRBV7-2	TRBJ2-7	-
CAISESRQSNEKLFF	TGTGCCATCAGTGAGTCTCGGCAGTCAAATGAAAAACTGTTTTTT	-	TRBV10-3	TRBJ1-4	-
CASSPPGRENTEAFF	TGTGCCAGCTCACCACCCGGACGGGAGAACACTGAAGCTTTCTTT	-	TRBV18	TRBJ1-1	-
CASSLDGTQNIQYF	TGCGCCAGCAGCTTGGATGGGACCCAAAACATTCAGTACTTC	-	TRBV5-1	TRBJ2-4	-
CASSQLATANTGELFF	TGCGCCAGCAGCCAACTAGCGACCGCGAACACCGGGGAGCTGTTTTTT	-	TRBV5-1	TRBJ2-2	TRBD2
CASSLAGGSDTQYF	TGTGCCAGCAGCTTGGCCGGTGGGTCAGATACGCAGTATTTT	-	TRBV5-6	TRBJ2-3	-
CASSRGGQYEQYF	TGTGCCAGCAGCCGGGGGGGGCAGTACGAGCAGTACTTC	once	TRBV11-3	TRBJ2-7	TRBD2
CASSDKETQYF	TGTGCCAGCAGCGACAAGGAGACCCAGTACTTC	-	TRBV6-1	TRBJ2-5	-
CASSPSTGANTEAFF	TGTGCCAGCAGCCCCTCGACAGGGGCGAACACTGAAGCTTTCTTT	-	TRBV7-2	TRBJ1-1	TRBD1
CASSLGQGGTEAFF	TGTGCCAGTAGTTTAGGGCAGGGTGGAACTGAAGCTTTCTTT	-	TRBV19	TRBJ1-1	-
CTSSQRCTGELFF	TGCACCAGCAGCCAAAGGTGCACCGGGGAGCTGTTTTTT	-	TRBV1	TRBJ2-2	-
CASSGLAGGHTWRQETQYF	TGTGCCAGCAGTGGTCTAGCGGGGGGCCATACCTGGCGACAAGAGACCCAGTACTTC	-	TRBV6-1	TRBJ2-5	TRBD2
CASSIQGRDEKLFF	TGTGCCAGTAGTATACAGGGCCGCGATGAAAAACTGTTTTTT	-	TRBV19	TRBJ1-4	-
CASSDRDGRETQYF	TGTGCCAGTTCGGACAGGGATGGGAGAGAGACCCAGTACTTC	-	TRBV19	TRBJ2-5	TRBD1
CASSPTVDNSRSNYGYTF	TGCGCCAGCAGCCCCACCGTGGACAACAGCCGATCAAACTATGGCTACACCTTC	few	TRBV4-3	TRBJ1-2	-
CASSEARGPSGNTIYF	TGTGCCAGCAGTGAGGCGAGGGGCCCCTCTGGAAACACCATATATTTT	-	TRBV6-1	TRBJ1-3	-